These T cell receptor beta chains were read from a single sample in a study of CD8 T cells in ankylosing spondylitis. Using its own MiXCR run on the 5' RACE reads, TCRdb lists one record per CDR3 protein. The sample lists about 240,000 distinct CDR3 sequences, around 7.8% seen once, with about 6.5% in the top ten. Source material: blood, either unsorted or a sorted T cell fraction (not recorded which). These receptors all come from a male donor with ankylosing spondylitis or in good health (not recorded which). The CDR3 runs from the conserved cysteine through the conserved F or W. A D gene is named only where the DNA matches it firmly. Clone size is shown for a subset of rows, as once, few, many or a class of expanded clone.

14	TRBV6-2/TRBV6-3	TRBD1	.	TRBJ1-5	CASTRGQGGQPQHF	TGTGCCAGCACCAGGGGACAGGGGGGCCAGCCCCAGCATTTT
16	TRBV10-3	TRBD2	many	TRBJ2-3	CAISTPTSGRTDTQYF	TGTGCCATCAGCACCCCTACTAGCGGGAGAACAGATACGCAGTATTTT
15	TRBV9	TRBD2	many	TRBJ2-7	CASSQGWRGNYEQYF	TGTGCCAGCAGCCAAGGCTGGCGGGGGAACTACGAGCAGTACTTC
18	TRBV11-2	TRBD2	many	TRBJ2-3	CASSGRLAGLAYTDTQYF	TGTGCCAGCAGCGGACGACTAGCGGGATTGGCCTACACAGATACGCAGTATTTT
13	TRBV20-1	.	many	TRBJ2-1	CSARTDRYNEQFF	TGCAGTGCCCGGACCGACAGATACAATGAGCAGTTCTTC
14	TRBV20-1	TRBD1	many	TRBJ2-5	CSAIGQGPQETQYF	TGCAGTGCTATCGGACAGGGCCCACAAGAGACCCAGTACTTC
14	TRBV6-5	.	many	TRBJ1-1	CASSYSTVYTEAFF	TGTGCCAGCAGTTACTCGACGGTTTACACTGAAGCTTTCTTT
12	TRBV12-3/TRBV12-4	.	many	TRBJ2-7	CASTSPTREQYF	TGTGCCAGCACCAGCCCTACTCGCGAGCAGTACTTC
13	TRBV30	.	.	TRBJ2-7	CAWSEGSPYEQYF	TGTGCCTGGAGTGAAGGATCACCCTACGAGCAGTACTTC
12	TRBV29-1	.	many	TRBJ1-2	CSVVGTAIGYTF	TGCAGCGTTGTTGGGACGGCGATCGGCTACACCTTC
16	TRBV5-1	TRBD1	many	TRBJ1-1	CASSDGTGTGGTEAFF	TGCGCCAGCAGCGATGGGACCGGGACAGGGGGGACTGAAGCTTTCTTT
15	TRBV20-1	.	many	TRBJ1-2	CSASERHILGYGYTF	TGCAGTGCTAGTGAGAGACACATACTAGGCTATGGCTACACCTTC
14	TRBV7-2	.	many	TRBJ1-2	CASSLSPGDYGYTF	TGTGCCAGCAGCTTATCGCCAGGGGACTATGGCTACACCTTC
13	TRBV6-5	.	many	TRBJ1-1	CASRYTRNTEAFF	TGTGCCAGCAGGTATACCCGTAACACTGAAGCTTTCTTT
15	TRBV7-2	TRBD2	.	TRBJ2-1	CASSPPGGRQNEQFF	TGTGCCAGCAGTCCACCGGGGGGGCGGCAAAATGAGCAGTTCTTC
13	TRBV5-5	.	many	TRBJ1-1	CASSLFGGTEAFF	TGTGCCAGCAGCTTGTTTGGTGGCACTGAAGCTTTCTTT
20	TRBV11-2	.	.	TRBJ2-3	CASSLVFGELLPDPPDTQYF	TGTGCCAGCAGCTTAGTCTTTGGGGAACTTCTCCCAGATCCCCCAGATACGCAGTATTTT
13	TRBV20-1	.	many	TRBJ2-3	CSAPGTVSDTQYF	TGCAGTGCTCCTGGGACTGTATCAGATACGCAGTATTTT
12	TRBV7-2	.	many	TRBJ2-2	CASSLALGELFF	TGTGCCAGCAGCTTGGCTCTCGGGGAGCTGTTTTTT
11	TRBV29-1	.	many	TRBJ2-7	CSANRDGEQYF	TGCAGCGCAAACAGGGATGGAGAGCAGTACTTC
15	TRBV9	.	.	TRBJ1-1	CASSVGALSNTEAFF	TGTGCCAGCAGCGTAGGGGCCCTTTCAAACACTGAAGCTTTCTTT
13	TRBV20-1	.	many	TRBJ2-3	CSAYRPNTDTQYF	TGCAGTGCCTACCGGCCGAACACAGATACGCAGTATTTT
13	TRBV15	.	many	TRBJ2-1	CATSRAGDNEQFF	TGTGCCACCAGCAGAGCTGGCGACAATGAGCAGTTCTTC
14	TRBV12-3/TRBV12-4	.	many	TRBJ2-7	CASSPEKGLVEQYF	TGTGCCAGCAGTCCTGAAAAGGGTTTGGTCGAGCAGTACTTC
13	TRBV5-1	.	many	TRBJ2-1	CASSWPGLTEQFF	TGCGCCAGCAGCTGGCCCGGGTTGACTGAGCAGTTCTTC
15	TRBV5-1	.	many	TRBJ2-2	CASSLATTNTGELFF	TGCGCCAGCAGCTTGGCTACAACGAACACCGGGGAGCTGTTTTTT
15	TRBV25-1	.	many	TRBJ1-1	CASSEFSAANTEAFF	TGTGCCAGCAGTGAATTCTCGGCAGCGAACACTGAAGCTTTCTTT
11	TRBV9	.	many	TRBJ1-1	CASSGGGEAFF	TGTGCCAGCAGCGGGGGGGGGGAAGCTTTCTTT
16	TRBV4-3	.	many	TRBJ2-2	CASSQVLGEDTGELFF	TGCGCCAGCAGCCAAGTCCTCGGGGAGGACACCGGGGAGCTGTTTTTT
14	TRBV7-2	.	.	TRBJ1-5	CASSLGEGIGPQHF	TGTGCCAGCAGCTTAGGAGAGGGGATAGGGCCCCAGCATTTT
14	TRBV5-1	TRBD2	.	TRBJ2-3	CASSSGTSHDTQYF	TGCGCCAGCAGCTCCGGGACTAGTCACGATACGCAGTATTTT
16	TRBV6-1	TRBD1	many	TRBJ2-7	CASTYLPGTGVGEQYF	TGTGCCAGCACCTACCTCCCTGGGACAGGGGTGGGTGAGCAGTACTTC
16	TRBV5-1	.	many	TRBJ1-2	CASSSTLPTVNYGYTF	TGCGCCAGCAGCTCGACATTACCAACAGTCAACTATGGCTACACCTTC
18	TRBV5-5	TRBD2	many	TRBJ2-3	CASSSAGLAGGLRDTQYF	TGTGCCAGCAGCTCGGCCGGACTAGCGGGGGGGTTGAGAGATACGCAGTATTTT
14	TRBV6-1	.	many	TRBJ1-3	CASRLGVSGNTIYF	TGTGCCAGCAGGCTCGGCGTCTCTGGAAACACCATATATTTT
14	TRBV6-2/TRBV6-3	.	many	TRBJ2-6	CASSYSSGANVLTF	TGTGCCAGCAGTTACAGCTCTGGGGCCAACGTCCTGACTTTC
15	TRBV3-1	TRBD2	few	TRBJ2-5	CASSQEREAQETQYF	TGTGCCAGCAGCCAAGAGCGGGAGGCCCAAGAGACCCAGTACTTC
16	TRBV10-3	.	many	TRBJ2-6	CAIPAAPLSGANVLTF	TGTGCCATTCCGGCCGCTCCTCTCTCTGGGGCCAACGTCCTGACTTTC
14	TRBV7-3	.	many	TRBJ1-1	CASSSDRWATEAFF	TGTGCCAGCAGCTCCGACAGATGGGCCACTGAAGCTTTCTTT
15	TRBV29-1	.	few	TRBJ2-7	CSVVYLGQKHYEQYF	TGCAGCGTTGTTTACCTCGGACAGAAACACTACGAGCAGTACTTC
13	TRBV20-1	.	few	TRBJ2-1	CSASSRETNEQFF	TGCAGTGCCTCGAGTCGGGAGACAAATGAGCAGTTCTTC
11	TRBV7-2	.	many	TRBJ2-5	CASSFSETQYF	TGTGCCAGCAGCTTCTCAGAGACCCAGTACTTC
17	TRBV7-9	TRBD2	.	TRBJ2-3	CASSQPPGGGYTDTQYF	TGTGCCAGCAGTCAGCCCCCCGGCGGGGGTTACACAGATACGCAGTATTTT
16	TRBV7-3	TRBD1	few	TRBJ2-2	CASSPGTGFSTGELFF	TGTGCCAGCAGCCCCGGGACAGGGTTCAGCACCGGGGAGCTGTTTTTT
17	TRBV27	TRBD2	many	TRBJ2-4	CASSFGLAGGTKNIQYF	TGTGCCAGCAGTTTCGGGCTAGCGGGGGGAACCAAAAACATTCAGTACTTC
12	TRBV12-3/TRBV12-4	.	.	TRBJ1-6	CAAGNSNSPLHF	TGTGCCGCTGGGAACTCGAATTCACCCCTCCACTTT
13	TRBV24-1	.	many	TRBJ2-2	CATSDLSGGELFF	TGTGCCACCAGTGATTTATCGGGCGGGGAGCTGTTTTTT
15	TRBV7-3	.	many	TRBJ2-1	CASSSSTRVYNEQFF	TGTGCCAGCAGCTCCTCGACACGGGTGTACAATGAGCAGTTCTTC
14	TRBV29-1	.	.	TRBJ2-3	CSVDNGRSTDTQYF	TGCAGCGTTGATAATGGCAGGAGCACAGATACGCAGTATTTT
13	TRBV2	.	.	TRBJ1-1	CASSAQKGTEAFF	TGTGCCAGCAGTGCCCAGAAGGGCACTGAAGCTTTCTTT
13	TRBV6-1	.	.	TRBJ1-1	CASSTGMFTEAFF	TGTGCCAGCAGTACAGGGATGTTCACTGAAGCTTTCTTT
13	TRBV28	.	many	TRBJ1-2	CASTRGGPDGYTF	TGTGCCAGCACCCGGGGAGGCCCTGATGGCTACACCTTC
15	TRBV7-2	TRBD2	many	TRBJ2-1	CASSLTSGGSNEQFF	TGTGCCAGCAGCTTAACTAGCGGGGGTTCCAATGAGCAGTTCTTC
17	TRBV5-1	TRBD2	few	TRBJ2-7	CASSPLAGGPSAYEQYF	TGCGCCAGCAGCCCACTAGCGGGAGGGCCGTCGGCCTACGAGCAGTACTTC
12	TRBV18	.	many	TRBJ2-2	CASSVPTGELFF	TGTGCCAGCTCCGTTCCCACCGGGGAGCTGTTTTTT
12	TRBV30	.	many	TRBJ1-1	CAWSQMNTEAFF	TGTGCCTGGAGTCAAATGAACACTGAAGCTTTCTTT
14	TRBV7-2	.	.	TRBJ2-7	CASSLAVFAGEQYF	TGTGCCAGCAGCTTAGCAGTCTTCGCTGGCGAGCAGTACTTC
12	TRBV30	.	few	TRBJ2-4	CAWEGPKNIQYF	TGTGCCTGGGAAGGGCCCAAAAACATTCAGTACTTC
13	TRBV10-3	.	many	TRBJ2-5	CAISEQKRDGQYF	TGTGCCATCAGTGAGCAAAAGAGGGATGGCCAGTACTTC
12	TRBV5-1	.	many	TRBJ1-1	CASSLGQYEAFF	TGCGCCAGCAGCTTGGGTCAATATGAAGCTTTCTTT